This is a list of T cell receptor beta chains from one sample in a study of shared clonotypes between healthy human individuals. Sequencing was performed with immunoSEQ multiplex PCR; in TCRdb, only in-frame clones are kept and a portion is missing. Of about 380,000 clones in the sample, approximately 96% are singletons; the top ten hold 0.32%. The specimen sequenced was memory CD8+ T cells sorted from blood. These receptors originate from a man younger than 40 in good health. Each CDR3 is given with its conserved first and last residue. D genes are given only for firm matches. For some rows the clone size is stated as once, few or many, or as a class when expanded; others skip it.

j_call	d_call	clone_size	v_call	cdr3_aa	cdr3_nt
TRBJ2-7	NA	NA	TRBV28	CASSQSQRRRGSDYEQYF	TGTGCCAGCAGCCAATCTCAACGGCGTCGGGGGAGTGACTACGAGCAGTACTTC
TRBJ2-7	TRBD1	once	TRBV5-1	CASSLQGDYEQYF	TGCGCCAGCAGCTTGCAGGGGGACTACGAGCAGTACTTC
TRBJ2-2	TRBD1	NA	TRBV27	CASSGRQGATNTGELFF	TGTGCCAGCAGTGGAAGACAGGGGGCAACGAACACCGGGGAGCTGTTTTTT
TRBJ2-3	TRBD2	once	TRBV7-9	CASSLSRQLAGDTQYF	TGTGCCAGCAGCTTATCCCGGCAGCTAGCGGGAGATACGCAGTATTTT
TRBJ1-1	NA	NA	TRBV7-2	CASSLTFRNTEAFF	TGTGCCAGCAGCCTAACCTTCAGGAACACTGAAGCTTTCTTT
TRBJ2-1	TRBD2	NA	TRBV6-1	CASSEFYGTSGSSVEQFF	TGTGCCAGCAGTGAATTCTACGGGACTAGCGGGAGTTCAGTTGAGCAGTTCTTC
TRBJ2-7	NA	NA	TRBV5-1	CASSLGRREAYEQYF	TGCGCCAGCAGCTTGGGTCGGAGGGAGGCCTACGAGCAGTACTTC
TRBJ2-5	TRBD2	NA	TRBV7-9	CASRDGTSGRETQYF	TGTGCCAGCAGGGATGGGACTAGCGGAAGAGAGACCCAGTACTTC
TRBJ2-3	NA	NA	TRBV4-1	CASSQDRVGDTQYF	TGCGCCAGCAGCCAAGATAGAGTCGGAGATACGCAGTATTTT
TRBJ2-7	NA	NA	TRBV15	CATSIGETYEQYF	TGTGCCACCAGCATCGGTGAAACCTACGAGCAGTACTTC
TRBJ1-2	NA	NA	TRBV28	CASSFGTGIVYGYTF	TGTGCCAGCAGTTTCGGAACCGGGATCGTATATGGCTACACCTTC
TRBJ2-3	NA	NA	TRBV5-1	CASSFGSSSTDTQYF	TGCGCCAGCAGCTTCGGCAGTTCAAGCACAGATACGCAGTATTTT
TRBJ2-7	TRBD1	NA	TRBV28	CASSLVRGFGYEQYF	TGTGCCAGCAGTTTAGTCAGGGGGTTTGGCTACGAGCAGTACTTC
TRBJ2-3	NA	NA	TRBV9	CASSPTGLPLDTQYF	TGTGCCAGCAGCCCCACGGGACTCCCTTTGGATACGCAGTATTTT
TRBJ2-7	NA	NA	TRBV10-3	CAIRRLADSYEQYF	TGTGCCATCCGACGCCTTGCGGACTCCTACGAGCAGTACTTC
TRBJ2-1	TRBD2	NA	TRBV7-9	CASSLGTSGRNEQFF	TGTGCCAGCAGCCTTGGGACTAGCGGGAGGAATGAGCAGTTCTTC
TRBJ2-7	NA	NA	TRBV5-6	CASSSAGGYEQYF	TGTGCCAGCAGCTCCGCGGGCGGCTACGAGCAGTACTTC
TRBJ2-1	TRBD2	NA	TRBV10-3	CAIGTSGRREFF	TGTGCCATCGGGACTAGCGGGAGGAGGGAGTTCTTC
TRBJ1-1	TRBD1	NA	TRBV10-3	CAISAQGGTEAFF	TGTGCCATCAGTGCGCAGGGGGGGACTGAAGCTTTCTTT
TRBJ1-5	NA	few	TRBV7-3	CASSSPFQNQPQHF	TGTGCCAGCAGCTCCCCTTTCCAAAATCAGCCCCAGCATTTT
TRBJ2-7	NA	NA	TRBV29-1	CSVGLAASYEQYF	TGCAGCGTTGGGTTAGCGGCCTCCTACGAGCAGTACTTC
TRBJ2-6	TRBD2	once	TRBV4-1	CASSQDTRLSGRPSGANVLTF	TGCGCCAGCAGCCAAGATACGCGGCTTAGCGGGAGACCCTCTGGGGCCAACGTCCTGACTTTC
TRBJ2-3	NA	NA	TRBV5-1	CASSPRGTAGTTQYF	TGCGCCAGCAGTCCTCGCGGGACAGCAGGAACTACGCAGTATTTT
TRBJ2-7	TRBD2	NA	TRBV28	CASSSTAGGLLYEQYF	TGTGCCAGCAGCTCCACAGCGGGAGGGCTCCTGTACGAGCAGTACTTC
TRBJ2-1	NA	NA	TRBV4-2	CASSQDYGIGGRSYNEQFF	TGTGCCAGCAGCCAAGATTACGGAATCGGGGGACGCTCCTACAATGAGCAGTTCTTC
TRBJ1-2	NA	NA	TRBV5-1	CASSLAGDDYGYTF	TGCGCCAGCAGCTTGGCAGGGGATGACTATGGCTACACCTTC
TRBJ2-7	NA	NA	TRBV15	CATSSFTVPGYEQYF	TGTGCCACCAGCAGTTTCACGGTTCCTGGCTACGAGCAGTACTTC
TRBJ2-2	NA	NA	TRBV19	CASSVVAAGTGELFF	TGTGCCAGTAGTGTCGTAGCGGCGGGGACCGGGGAGCTGTTTTTT
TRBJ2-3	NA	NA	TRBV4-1	CASSQGIRGTDTQYF	TGCGCCAGCAGCCAAGGTATCAGGGGCACAGATACGCAGTATTTT
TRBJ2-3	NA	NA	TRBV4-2	CASRRFGQDTQYF	TGTGCCAGCAGGAGGTTCGGCCAGGATACGCAGTATTTT
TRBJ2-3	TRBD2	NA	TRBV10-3	CAISGLEGTSGGTDTQYF	TGTGCCATCAGTGGACTCGAAGGGACTAGCGGAGGCACAGATACGCAGTATTTT
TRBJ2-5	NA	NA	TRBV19	CASSISLGQPWETQYF	TGTGCCAGTAGTATCAGTTTAGGACAGCCCTGGGAGACCCAGTACTTC
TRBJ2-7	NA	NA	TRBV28	CASSFDRYEQYF	TGTGCCAGCAGTTTCGACAGATACGAGCAGTACTTC
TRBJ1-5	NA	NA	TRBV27	CASSAGGGGNQPQHF	TGTGCCAGCAGCGCGGGAGGTGGAGGCAATCAGCCCCAGCATTTT
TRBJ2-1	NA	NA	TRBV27	CASSSPTSSYNEQFF	TGTGCCAGCAGTTCCCCGACTAGCTCCTACAATGAGCAGTTCTTC
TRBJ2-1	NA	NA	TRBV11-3	CASSPPSSEEQFF	TGTGCCAGCAGCCCCCCGTCAAGCGAGGAGCAGTTCTTC
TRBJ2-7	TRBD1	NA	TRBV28	CATRPTGGGTYEQYF	TGTGCCACGAGACCCACAGGGGGCGGTACCTACGAGCAGTACTTC
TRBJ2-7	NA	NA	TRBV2	CASSEPLGVYEQYF	TGTGCCAGCAGTGAACCCCTAGGGGTCTACGAGCAGTACTTC
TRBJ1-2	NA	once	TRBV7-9	CASSSDLANYGYTF	TGTGCCAGCAGCTCCGACCTAGCTAACTATGGCTACACCTTC
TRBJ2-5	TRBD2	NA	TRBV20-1	CSAPSGETQYF	TGCAGTGCCCCTAGCGGCGAGACCCAGTACTTC
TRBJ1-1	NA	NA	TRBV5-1	CASSLVGGRNTEAFF	TGCGCCAGCAGCTTGGTTGGCGGCCGGAACACTGAAGCTTTCTTT
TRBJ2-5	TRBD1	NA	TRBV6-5	CASSRNRGQETQYF	TGTGCCAGCAGTCGGAACAGGGGGCAAGAGACCCAGTACTTC
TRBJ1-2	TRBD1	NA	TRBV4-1	CASSRQGADGYTF	TGCGCCAGCAGCCGACAGGGGGCGGATGGCTACACCTTC
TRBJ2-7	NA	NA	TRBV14	CASSQSAYEQYF	TGTGCCAGCAGCCAGTCGGCCTACGAGCAGTACTTC